The 7 T cell receptor beta chains presented below share a single source sample, sequenced in a study of memory CD4+ T cells and cytomegalovirus serostatus. Single viable CD3+CD4+CD8-CD45RO+ cells were sorted as the memory CD4+ T cells. Repertoires were generated with immunoSEQ multiplex PCR, while TCRdb's copy carries only in-frame clones and drops some. The sample yields about 46,000 clones, 60% to 85% seen once. Sequenced sample: memory CD4+ T cells from blood. These receptors were taken from an adult in good health and CMV-seronegative.

The chain joins TRBV9 to TRBJ2-5, with 7 bases aligning to TRBD2. The CDR3 is 18 residues long. V lost 4 bases to trimming and J lost 4 bases; unmatched junction nucleotides: 19. The V gene's germline CDR1 is SGDLS and CDR2 YYNGEE. For the CDR3, the DNA is TGTGCCAGCAGCCTAGGGACCCGCGGGAGTACGGGTGGAGAGACCCAGTACTTC. Its translation is CASSLGTRGSTGGETQYF.

A few counts support this clone. The chain couples TRBV2 to TRBJ2-5; D is unresolved. V lost 6 bases to trimming and J lost 7 bases, with 15 bases between them. CDR1 is SNHLY, CDR2 FYNNEI, per germline. The CDR3 runs 13 residues. The CDR3 region is CASRLDTGGTQYF. The CDR3 bases are TGTGCCAGCAGGTTAGACACCGGTGGGACCCAGTACTTC.

The V call is TRBV4-3, the J call TRBJ1-4; D is uncertain. Trimming shortened V by 5 bases and J by 0 bases, and 10 bases separated the two germline ends. Germline V gene data show CDR1 as LGHNA and CDR2 as YSLEER. The CDR3 contains 15 residues. CDR3 residues: CASSEAYSTNEKLFF. CDR3 coding DNA: TGCGCCAGCAGCGAAGCCTATTCAACTAATGAAAAACTGTTTTTT.

This clone was counted once. This chain joins TRBV9 and TRBJ2-7; 12 positions match TRBD1. This CDR3 has 14 residues. The germline V gene has CDR1 SGDLS and CDR2 YYNGEE. The V segment lost 3 bases and the J segment 9 bases; nucleotides outside the gene matches: 7. Here the CDR3 reads CASSARDRGRSQYF. CDR3 coding DNA: TGTGCCAGCAGCGCCCGGGACAGGGGGCGTTCGCAGTACTTC.

J is TRBJ1-1 and V is TRBV5-1; 8 bases match TRBD1. CDR1 SGHRS and CDR2 YFSETQ come from the germline V gene. Germline trimming cut 3 bases from V and 1 base from J; bases unmatched to any gene: 5. CDR3 size: 15 residues. In DNA, the CDR3 is TGCGCCAGCAGCTGGACCGGGACAGGGAACACTGAAGCTTTCTTT. Encoded protein: CASSWTGTGNTEAFF.

This chain connects TRBV29-1 to TRBJ1-4, with D tentatively TRBD1 (5 bases). CDR1 SQVTM and CDR2 ANQGSEA come from the germline V gene. The length of the CDR3 is 17 residues. The V and J ends lost 4 bases and 0 bases respectively, with 18 bases between them. CDR3 nucleotide sequence: TGCAGCGTTGCAGTACTATCCGGGACTGCAACTAATGAAAAACTGTTTTTT. It codes for CSVAVLSGTATNEKLFF.

This clone was seen only a few times. The genes are TRBV10-1 and TRBJ1-4; a possible D gene is TRBD1 (6 bases). The CDR3 is made up of 12 amino acids. Trimming removed 9 bases at V and 7 bases at J, with 12 bases between. From germline, CDR1 is WNHNN and CDR2 SYGVQD (reference sequence). CDR3 sequence (DNA): TGCGCCAGGTCCGGAGGGGGTGAAAAACTGTTTTTT. It codes for CARSGGGEKLFF.